Given below is one T cell receptor beta chain in context. What it binds is unknown. The data derive from a study of OX40 agonist ivuxolimab in advanced cancers. Study at large: Partial responses were achieved by three patients: one hepatocellular carcinoma, two cutaneous melanoma. Study-wide results and caveats: Among expanded peripheral T cells, antigen specificity went undetermined.

V gave up 0 bases and J gave up 6 bases, with 6 bases separating them. The CDR3 sequence is 13 residues long. Germline loops: CDR1 MNHEY, CDR2 SVGAGI. Generated by immunoSEQ multiplex PCR, the TCRdb table keeps only in-frame clones and is missing some. In the table there are tens of thousands of clones, 90% to 95% of which are singletons. The chain couples TRBV6-5 to TRBJ1-5; D call uncertain. The receptor's source is an adult with an advanced solid tumor such as melanoma, head and neck, liver or kidney cancer. The source material was CD4+ or CD8+ T cells sorted from blood, sampled in a trial of the OX40 agonist ivuxolimab. The CDR3 region is CASSYSRSQPQHF. The CDR3 region has the DNA TGTGCCAGCAGTTACTCAAGGAGTCAGCCCCAGCATTTT.